Below are 14 T cell receptor beta chains sequenced from a single sample in a study of control samples from healthy donors and cancer patients. TCRdb's copy holds only in-frame clones and misses some; the assay was immunoSEQ multiplex PCR. The sample yields 100,000 to 150,000 clones, approximately 93% seen once. What was sequenced was blood. These receptors were obtained from a woman in her late teens or twenties in good health.

This clone was recorded a few times. This chain joins TRBV2 and TRBJ1-1; D call uncertain. V lost 6 bases and J lost 3, with 11 bases in between. Per the germline V gene, CDR1 is SNHLY and CDR2 is FYNNEI. The length of the CDR3 is 13 residues. CDR3 coding DNA: TGTGCCAGCAGATATGAGGCTGACACTGAAGCTTTCTTT. It is translated as CASRYEADTEAFF.

This sequence joins TRBV24-1 and TRBJ2-1; 7 bases agree with TRBD2. The V gene end was trimmed by 4 bases and the J gene end by 4 bases; junction bases not matched to a gene: 6. The CDR3 has 15 amino acids. Germline-derived CDR1 and CDR2 are KGHDR and SFDVKD. The CDR3 spells CATSESSGAYNEQFF. CDR3 DNA sequence: TGTGCCACCAGTGAGTCAAGCGGGGCATACAATGAGCAGTTCTTC.

The V and J genes are TRBV5-5 and TRBJ2-3, with TRBD2 matching 7 bases. This CDR3 contains 14 residues. Germline assignment: CDR1 SGHKS and CDR2 YYEKEE (reference sequence). Losses at the gene ends were 1 base for V and 4 bases for J; bases not matched to a gene: 3. The CDR3 reads CASSLIAGADTQYF. DNA for the CDR3: TGTGCCAGCAGCTTGATAGCGGGTGCAGATACGCAGTATTTT.

This chain links TRBV2 with TRBJ2-6; no firm D call. The CDR3 spans 15 residues. The V end lost 6 bases, the J end lost 0 bases, and 9 bases lay between the germline ends. Germline V CDR1 and CDR2: SNHLY, FYNNEI. The CDR3 nucleotides read TGTGCCAGCAGCCAGCAGGCCTCTGGGGCCAACGTCCTGACTTTC. Its translation: CASSQQASGANVLTF.

This chain links TRBV10-2 with TRBJ2-3; D is uncertain. There are 12 residues in the CDR3. V gave up 6 bases and J gave up 5 bases, with 9 bases separating them. The germline V gene encodes CDR1 WSHSY and CDR2 SAAADI. CDR3 bases: TGCGCCAGCAGCAAGCACAGAGATACGCAGTATTTT. As protein: CASSKHRDTQYF.

This clone was detected a few times. The rearrangement uses TRBV4-2 and TRBJ2-3; D is possibly TRBD2 (7 bases). CDR3 size: 16 residues. V shed 4 bases and J shed 1 base, with 15 bases lying between them. Germline loops: CDR1 LGHNA, CDR2 YNFKEQ. The CDR3 bases are TGTGCCAGCAGCCCGACCGAGGGGGGGGGCACAGATACGCAGTATTTT. It specifies CASSPTEGGGTDTQYF.

The rearrangement links TRBV12-5 to TRBJ1-1; D may be TRBD1 (5 bases). Trimming shortened V by 5 bases and J by 0 bases, and 25 bases separated the two germline ends. The germline V gene encodes CDR1 LGHNT and CDR2 FRNRAP. The CDR3 spans 19 residues. This CDR3 reads CASGPYPATEKAMNTEAFF. The CDR3 DNA follows: TGTGCTAGTGGTCCCTACCCCGCGACAGAAAAAGCCATGAACACTGAAGCTTTCTTT. Full variable domain (remainder filled in from reference TRBV12-5 and TRBJ1-1): DARVTQTPRHKVTEMGQEVTMRCQPILGHNTVFWYRQTMMQGLELLAYFRNRAPLDDSGMPKDRFSAEMPDATLATLKIQPSEPRDSAVYFCASGPYPATEKAMNTEAFFGQGTRLTVV.

This chain joins TRBV4-3 and TRBJ2-7; 8 bases map to TRBD1. Germline-derived CDR1 and CDR2 are LGHNA and YSLEER. The V and J ends lost 1 base and 2 bases, in that order; junction bases with no gene match: 10. This CDR3 has 17 amino acids. The CDR3 reads CASSQASGGPDPYEQYF. The DNA of the CDR3 is TGCGCCAGCAGCCAAGCATCAGGGGGCCCAGATCCCTACGAGCAGTACTTC.

The V and J genes are TRBV5-1 and TRBJ2-3; 7 nucleotides match TRBD2. With 3 bases clipped from V and 2 bases from J, the junction kept 9 bases outside the gene matches. There are 16 residues in the CDR3. Germline values: CDR1 SGHRS, CDR2 YFSETQ. CDR3 nucleotides: TGCGCCAGCAGCTCTGGTAGCGGGTCTAACACAGATACGCAGTATTTT. Translated, it gives CASSSGSGSNTDTQYF.

The chain has TRBV28 and TRBJ2-7, with 8 bases matching TRBD1. This CDR3 spans 15 amino acids. Trimming removed 3 bases from V and 1 base from J; junction bases left unmatched: 5. The germline gives CDR1 MDHEN, CDR2 SYDVKM. CDR3 sequence (DNA): TGTGCCAGCAGTTTCCGGGGACAGGTATCCTACGAGCAGTACTTC. Translation gives CASSFRGQVSYEQYF.

V and J are TRBV28 and TRBJ2-5; D might be TRBD2 (6 bases). Germline CDR1 reads MDHEN; CDR2 reads SYDVKM. The CDR3 contains 15 residues. V lost 4 bases to trimming and J lost 1 base, with 13 bases between them. The CDR3 is CASSSDDGSQETQYF. CDR3 DNA sequence: TGTGCCAGCAGTTCCGACGACGGGAGCCAAGAGACCCAGTACTTC.

The chain joins TRBV5-8 to TRBJ1-1, with TRBD1 matching 10 bases. V shed 3 bases, J shed 3 bases, and the junction held 5 bases outside the gene matches. The CDR3 runs to 15 residues. CDR1 SGHTS and CDR2 YDEGEE come from the germline V gene. This CDR3 is CASSSSGTGDTEAFF. The CDR3 bases are TGTGCCAGCAGCTCGTCCGGGACAGGGGACACTGAAGCTTTCTTT.

The J gene is TRBJ2-2, the V gene TRBV7-3; D perhaps matches TRBD2 (6 bases). The CDR3 consists of 16 residues. CDR1 SGHTA and CDR2 FQGTGA come from the germline V gene. With 2 bases removed from V and 0 bases from J, the gap between germline ends came to 10 bases. The CDR3 protein is CASSLLGGANTGELFF. CDR3 DNA: TGTGCCAGCAGCTTATTAGGCGGGGCGAACACCGGGGAGCTGTTTTTT.

The chain uses TRBV21-1 and TRBJ2-7; no DNA check was done on the table's D call, TRBD1. TRBV21-1 constitutes a pseudogene. The CDR3 totals 19 residues. CDR3 DNA sequence: TGTGCCAGCAGCAAAGAGGGTGGGCCCACAGGGGGGAACTCCTACGAGCAGTACTTC. Translated, it gives CASSKEGGPTGGNSYEQYF.